The 21 T cell receptor beta chains listed next were all sequenced from one sample in a study of blood T cell repertoires in COVID-19. Clones were sequenced by immunoSEQ multiplex PCR, and TCRdb holds only the in-frame ones, with some missing. The sample consists of 120,000 or so clones, more than 70% of them appearing once. Specimen: peripheral blood. The receptor set was obtained from a woman in her 30s who had recovered from COVID-19.

The chain recombines TRBV3-1 (or the pseudogene TRBV3-2) with TRBJ2-7, with 7 bases identical to TRBD1. With V trimmed by 5 bases and J by 2 bases, 9 bases remained unmatched. This CDR3 is built from 15 residues. The V gene's germline CDR1 is LGHDT and CDR2 YNNKEL (reference sequence). The CDR3 DNA is TGTGCCAGCAGCTCATATGACAGGGTCACCTACGAGCAGTACTTC. Translated: CASSSYDRVTYEQYF.

The chain recombines TRBV9 with TRBJ2-1; perhaps TRBD2 as D (5 bases). The CDR3 sequence is 19 residues long. V lost 4 bases and J 0 bases, leaving 23 bases between the germline ends. Germline values: CDR1 SGDLS, CDR2 YYNGEE. CDR3 protein: CASSNIAFPLTSSYNEQFF. DNA of the CDR3: TGTGCCAGCAGCAATATAGCGTTCCCCTTAACTAGCTCCTACAATGAGCAGTTCTTC.

The J gene is TRBJ2-2, the V gene TRBV5-1; 9 bases are a match to TRBD1. Germline assignment: CDR1 SGHRS and CDR2 YFSETQ. Trimming removed 3 bases from V and 10 bases from J; junction bases left unmatched: 7. The CDR3 sequence is 14 residues long. CDR3 DNA sequence: TGCGCCAGCAGCTCACAACAGGGGGCGACGGAGCTGTTTTTT. This gives the protein CASSSQQGATELFF.

V usage is TRBV29-1 and J usage is TRBJ2-5; 9 bases line up with TRBD1. V shed 1 base, J shed 5 bases, and the junction held 8 bases outside the gene matches. Germline V gene sequence: CDR1 SQVTM, CDR2 ANQGSEA. The CDR3 has 15 residues. CDR3 region: CSVEGSRQGEETQYF. For the CDR3, the DNA is TGCAGCGTTGAAGGCTCTCGACAGGGGGAGGAGACCCAGTACTTC.

The chain carries TRBV18 and TRBJ2-5, with 15 bases identical to TRBD2. With V trimmed by 4 bases and J by 3 bases, 3 bases remained unmatched. This CDR3 spans 16 amino acids. From germline, CDR1 is KGHSH and CDR2 LQKENI. The CDR3 reads CASSLRTSGGEETQYF. In nucleotides, the CDR3 is TGTGCCAGCTCACTTCGGACTAGCGGGGGGGAAGAGACCCAGTACTTC.

The genes are TRBV18 and TRBJ2-3; 9 nucleotides match TRBD1. Germline CDR1 reads KGHSH; CDR2 reads LQKENI. The CDR3 runs to 14 residues. V shed 4 bases and J 5 bases; nucleotides not matched to a gene: 4. CDR3 sequence: CASSLGQGIDTQYF. The CDR3 coding sequence is TGTGCCAGCTCACTGGGACAGGGAATAGATACGCAGTATTTT.

This rearrangement joins TRBV18 to TRBJ1-2; 10 positions match TRBD1. This CDR3 spans 16 amino acids. Looked up from germline, CDR1 is KGHSH and CDR2 is LQKENI. J was trimmed by 3 bases and V by 6 bases; bases with no gene match: 10. The CDR3 coding sequence is TGTGCCAGCTCCCCCCCGGACAGGGGGAATGACTATGGCTACACCTTC. Protein sequence: CASSPPDRGNDYGYTF.

V is TRBV10-3 and J is TRBJ2-5; 10 bases line up with TRBD2. J lost 3 bases, V lost 10 bases, and 11 bases had no gene match. The CDR3 runs to 15 residues. Germline CDR1 and CDR2: ENHRY and SYGVKD. The CDR3: CATQRRLAGEETQYF. CDR3 coding DNA: TGTGCCACCCAGAGGCGGCTAGCGGGAGAAGAGACCCAGTACTTC.

CDR3 DNA sequence: TGTGCCAGCAGTGAAGTTCCGGGTACGGCCTACGAGCAGTACTTC. Its translation: CASSEVPGTAYEQYF. The rearrangement links TRBV2 to TRBJ2-7, with D uncertain. V dropped 1 base and J dropped 2 bases, with 12 bases sitting between them. The CDR3 runs 15 residues. Germline loops: CDR1 SNHLY, CDR2 FYNNEI.

V and J are TRBV9 and TRBJ2-1; perhaps TRBD1 as D (5 bases). The germline V gene has CDR1 SGDLS and CDR2 YYNGEE. The CDR3 covers 15 residues. Trimming shortened V by 4 bases and J by 5 bases, and 16 bases separated the two germline ends. CDR3 DNA: TGTGCCAGCAGCACCCATGCCGACAGACACAATGAGCAGTTCTTC. It translates to CASSTHADRHNEQFF.

The rearrangement joins TRBV10-1 to TRBJ1-1; D not certain. The germline V gene encodes CDR1 WNHNN and CDR2 SYGVQD (reference sequence). The length of the CDR3 is 11 residues. Deletions cut 3 bases from V and 10 bases from J, with 9 bases between. Written as DNA, the CDR3 is TGCGCCAGCAGTGAACTCCTTTTAGCTTTCTTT. Protein sequence: CASSELLLAFF.

The count of this clone is one. This chain joins TRBV13 and TRBJ2-2; 8 nucleotides match TRBD1. Germline CDR1 is PRHDT and CDR2 is FYEKMQ (reference sequence). Trimming cost V 5 bases and J 5 bases; bases outside gene matches: 13. The CDR3 extends over 17 amino acids. CDR3 sequence: CASSPRTGTLRTGELFF. The CDR3 DNA reads as TGTGCCAGCAGCCCGCGGACAGGGACACTCAGGACCGGGGAGCTGTTTTTT.

The V and J genes are TRBV27 and TRBJ1-1; no clear D. This CDR3 spans 16 amino acids. Germline V gives CDR1 MNHEY, CDR2 SMNVEV (reference sequence). Trimming shortened V by 6 bases and J by 0 bases, and 17 bases separated the two germline ends. DNA for the CDR3: TGTGCCAGCAGCGACCGAACTAGAAAAATGAACACTGAAGCTTTCTTT. Translated: CASSDRTRKMNTEAFF.

This clone has just one count. The chain combines TRBV4-1 with TRBJ2-3, with 9 bases identical to TRBD2. The CDR3 has 15 residues. V trimming: 3 bases; J trimming: 1 base; junction bases outside the gene matches: 2. CDR1 MGHRA and CDR2 YSYEKL come from the germline V gene. Written as DNA, the CDR3 is TGCGCCAGCAGCCACAGACTAGCGGGCACAGATACGCAGTATTTT. Translated: CASSHRLAGTDTQYF.

Concerning this clone: A read error may produce the germline difference seen at one junction end. The gene calls are TRBV7-3 and TRBJ2-3; TRBD2 matches 13 bases. Germline-derived CDR1 and CDR2 are SGHTA and FQGTGA. This CDR3 is built from 16 residues. The CDR3 DNA is TGTGCCAGCAGCCTAACTAGCGGGGGGGGCACAGATACGCAGTATTTT. Translated, it gives CASSLTSGGGTDTQYF.

CDR3 protein: CASSHTPTEKAFF. The DNA of the CDR3 is TGTGCCAGCAGCCACACCCCCACAGAGAAAGCTTTCTTT. V usage is TRBV3-1 (or the pseudogene TRBV3-2) and J usage is TRBJ1-1; D is unresolved. V was pared by 3 bases and J by 9 bases, with 14 bases between. The CDR3 totals 13 residues. Germline V gene data show CDR1 as LGHDT and CDR2 as YNNKEL (reference sequence).

The chain recombines TRBV4-2 with TRBJ2-3; 8 bases agree with TRBD2. The ends lost 4 bases at V and 8 bases at J; junction bases unmatched: 5. Looked up from germline, CDR1 is LGHNA and CDR2 is YNFKEQ. CDR3 length equals 13 residues. This CDR3 is CASSPGTSVTQYF. CDR3 nucleotides: TGTGCCAGCAGCCCAGGGACTAGTGTTACGCAGTATTTT.

This chain uses TRBV15 with TRBJ1-2; 7 bases are a match to TRBD1. The CDR3 loop spans 10 amino acids. Trimming took 10 bases from V and 8 from J; bases not matched to a gene: 4. CDR1 is LNHNV, CDR2 YYDKDF, per germline (reference sequence). The CDR3, as DNA: TGTGCCAAACAGGGGAAGGGCTACACCTTC. Translated, it gives CAKQGKGYTF.

V usage is TRBV5-8 and J usage is TRBJ1-4; D possibly corresponds to TRBD1 (6 bases). CDR1 and CDR2 (germline): SGHTS, YDEGEE. The CDR3 extends over 17 amino acids. The V and J ends lost 0 bases and 7 bases respectively, with 19 bases between them. This chain's CDR3 is CASSLGWGPGVGEKLFF. CDR3 in DNA: TGTGCCAGCAGCTTGGGTTGGGGGCCAGGGGTTGGTGAAAAACTGTTTTTT.

The chain employs TRBV23-1 and TRBJ1-5, with 10 positions matching TRBD1. TRBV23-1 is assigned to the ORF class and has an uncertain function. V dropped 4 bases and J dropped 0; count of bases not matched to a gene: 12. This CDR3 region has 19 residues. The CDR3 sequence is CASSPATGGPRYSNQPQHF. In DNA form, the CDR3 reads TGCGCCAGCAGTCCCGCGACAGGGGGCCCCAGGTATAGCAATCAGCCCCAGCATTTT.

The CDR3 sequence: CASSLDRGSDEQFF. Here the CDR3 DNA reads TGTGCCAGTAGCCTCGACAGGGGTTCGGATGAGCAGTTCTTC. The chain links TRBV19 to TRBJ2-1; 8 bases fit TRBD1. The germline V gene encodes CDR1 LNHDA and CDR2 SQIVND (reference sequence). The V and J ends lost 6 bases and 8 bases, in that order; junction bases with no gene match: 9. This CDR3 spans 14 amino acids. Supplemented by reference TRBV19 and TRBJ2-1, the full variable domain reads DGGITQSPKYLFRKEGQNVTLSCEQNLNHDAMYWYRQDPGQGLRLIYYSQIVNDFQKGDIAEGYSVSREKKESFPLTVTSAQKNPTAFYLCASSLDRGSDEQFFGPGTRLTVL.